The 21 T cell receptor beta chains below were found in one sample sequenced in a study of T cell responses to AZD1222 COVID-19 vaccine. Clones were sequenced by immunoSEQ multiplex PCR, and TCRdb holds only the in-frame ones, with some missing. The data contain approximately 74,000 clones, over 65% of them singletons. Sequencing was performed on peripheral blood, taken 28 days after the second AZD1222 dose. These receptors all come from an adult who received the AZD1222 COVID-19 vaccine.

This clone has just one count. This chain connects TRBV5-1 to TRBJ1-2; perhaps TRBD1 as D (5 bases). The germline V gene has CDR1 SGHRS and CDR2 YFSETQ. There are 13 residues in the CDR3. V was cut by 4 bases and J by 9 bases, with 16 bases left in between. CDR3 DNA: TGCGCCAGCAGCCCCCCTGGGGGGGTGCGCTACACCTTC. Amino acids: CASSPPGGVRYTF.

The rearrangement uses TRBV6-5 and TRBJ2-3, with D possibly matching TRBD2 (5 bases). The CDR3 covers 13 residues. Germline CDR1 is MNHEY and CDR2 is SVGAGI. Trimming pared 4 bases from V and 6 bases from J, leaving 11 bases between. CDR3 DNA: TGTGCCAGCAGTTTCGCGGGCTGGGATACGCAGTATTTT. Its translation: CASSFAGWDTQYF.

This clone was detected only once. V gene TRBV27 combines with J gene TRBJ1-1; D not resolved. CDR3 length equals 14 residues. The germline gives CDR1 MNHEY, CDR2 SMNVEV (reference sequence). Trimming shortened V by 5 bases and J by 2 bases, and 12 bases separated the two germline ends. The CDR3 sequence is CASSLWAGNTEAFF. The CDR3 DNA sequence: TGTGCCAGCAGTCTCTGGGCGGGAAACACTGAAGCTTTCTTT.

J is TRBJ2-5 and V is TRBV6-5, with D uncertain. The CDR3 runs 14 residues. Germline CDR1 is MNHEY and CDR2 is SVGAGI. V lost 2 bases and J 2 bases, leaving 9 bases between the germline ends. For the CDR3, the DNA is TGTGCCAGCAGTTACGTTGGAACGCAAGAGACCCAGTACTTC. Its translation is CASSYVGTQETQYF.

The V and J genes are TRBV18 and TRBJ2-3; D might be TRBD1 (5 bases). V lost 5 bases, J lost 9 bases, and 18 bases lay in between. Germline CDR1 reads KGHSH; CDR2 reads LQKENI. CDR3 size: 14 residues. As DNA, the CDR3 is TGTGCCAGCTCAGTACTGGGGCCCGGCGACACGCAGTATTTT. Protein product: CASSVLGPGDTQYF.

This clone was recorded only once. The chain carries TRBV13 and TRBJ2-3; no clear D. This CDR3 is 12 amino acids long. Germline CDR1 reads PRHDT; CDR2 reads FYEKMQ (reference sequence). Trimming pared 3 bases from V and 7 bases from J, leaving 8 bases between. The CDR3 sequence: CASSFSSYTQYF. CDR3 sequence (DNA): TGTGCCAGCAGCTTCAGTTCATATACGCAGTATTTT.

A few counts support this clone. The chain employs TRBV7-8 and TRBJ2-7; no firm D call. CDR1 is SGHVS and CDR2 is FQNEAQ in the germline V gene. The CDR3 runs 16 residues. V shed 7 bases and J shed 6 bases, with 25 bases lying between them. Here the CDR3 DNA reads TGTGCCAGCACCAACTCACCGCCGGCCTACCGAGGCGAGCAGTACTTC. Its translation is CASTNSPPAYRGEQYF.

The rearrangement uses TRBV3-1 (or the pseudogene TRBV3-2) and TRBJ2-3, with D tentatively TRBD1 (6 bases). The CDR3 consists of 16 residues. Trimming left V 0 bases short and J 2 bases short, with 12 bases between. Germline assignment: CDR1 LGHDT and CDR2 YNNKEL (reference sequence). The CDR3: CASSQERTAFTDTQYF. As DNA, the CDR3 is TGTGCCAGCAGCCAAGAGCGGACAGCCTTCACAGATACGCAGTATTTT.

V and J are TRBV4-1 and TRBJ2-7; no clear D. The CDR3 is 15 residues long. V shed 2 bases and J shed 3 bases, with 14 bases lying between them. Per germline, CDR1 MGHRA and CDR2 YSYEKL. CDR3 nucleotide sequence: TGCGCCAGCAGCCAACGGGTGGAGTACTTCTACGAGCAGTACTTC. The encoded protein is CASSQRVEYFYEQYF.

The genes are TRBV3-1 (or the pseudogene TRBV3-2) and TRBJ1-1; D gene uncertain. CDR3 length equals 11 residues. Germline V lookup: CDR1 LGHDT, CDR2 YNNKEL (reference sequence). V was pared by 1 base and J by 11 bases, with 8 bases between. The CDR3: CASSQAGSAFF. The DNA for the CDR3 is TGTGCCAGCAGCCAAGCGGGGTCTGCTTTCTTT.

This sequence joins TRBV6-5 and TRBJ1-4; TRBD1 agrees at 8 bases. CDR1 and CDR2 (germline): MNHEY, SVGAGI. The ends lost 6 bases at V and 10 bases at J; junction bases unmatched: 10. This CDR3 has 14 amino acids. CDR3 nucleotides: TGTGCCAGCAGCTCCGGGACAGGAGTGGGAAAACTGTTTTTT. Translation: CASSSGTGVGKLFF.

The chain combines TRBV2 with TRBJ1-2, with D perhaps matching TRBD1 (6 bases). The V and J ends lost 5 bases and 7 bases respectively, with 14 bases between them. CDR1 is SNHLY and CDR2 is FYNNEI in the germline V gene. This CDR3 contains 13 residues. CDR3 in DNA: TGTGCCAGCAGTTCACAGGGCGGCTTTGGCTACACCTTC. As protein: CASSSQGGFGYTF. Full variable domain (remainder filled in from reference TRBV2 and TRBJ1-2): EPEVTQTPSHQVTQMGQEVILRCVPISNHLYFYWYRQILGQKVEFLVSFYNNEISEKSEIFDDQFSVERPDGSNFTLKIRSTKLEDSAMYFCASSSQGGFGYTFGSGTRLTVV.

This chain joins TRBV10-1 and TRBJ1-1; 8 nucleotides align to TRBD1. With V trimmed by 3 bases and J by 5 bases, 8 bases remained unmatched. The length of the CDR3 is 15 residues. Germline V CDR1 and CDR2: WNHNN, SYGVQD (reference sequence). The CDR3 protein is CASSERQGARTEAFF. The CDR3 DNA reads TGCGCCAGCAGTGAACGTCAGGGGGCGCGGACTGAAGCTTTCTTT.

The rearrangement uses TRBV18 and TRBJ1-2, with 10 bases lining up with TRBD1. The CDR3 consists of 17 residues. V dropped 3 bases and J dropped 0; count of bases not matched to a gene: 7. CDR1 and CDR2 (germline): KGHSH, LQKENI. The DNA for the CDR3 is TGTGCCAGCTCACCCCTCGACAGGGGGCCCACTAACTATGGCTACACCTTC. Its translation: CASSPLDRGPTNYGYTF. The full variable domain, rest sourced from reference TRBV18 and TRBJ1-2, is NAGVMQNPRHLVRRRGQEARLRCSPMKGHSHVYWYRQLPEEGLKFMVYLQKENIIDESGMPKERFSAEFPKEGPSILRIQQVVRGDSAAYFCASSPLDRGPTNYGYTFGSGTRLTVV.

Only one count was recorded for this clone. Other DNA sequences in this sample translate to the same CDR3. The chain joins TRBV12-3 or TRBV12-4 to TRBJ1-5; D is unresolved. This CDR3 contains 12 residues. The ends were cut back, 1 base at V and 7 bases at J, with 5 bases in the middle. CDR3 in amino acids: CASSLEGQPQHF. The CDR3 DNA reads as TGTGCCAGCAGTTTAGAGGGACAGCCCCAGCATTTT.

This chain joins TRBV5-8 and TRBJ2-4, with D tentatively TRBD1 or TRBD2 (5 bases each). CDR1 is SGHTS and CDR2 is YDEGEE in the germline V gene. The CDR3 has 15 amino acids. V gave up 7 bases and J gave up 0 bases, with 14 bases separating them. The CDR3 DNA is TGTGCCAGCGCTGGGGGAGTCCTAGCCAAAAACATTCAGTACTTC. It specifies CASAGGVLAKNIQYF. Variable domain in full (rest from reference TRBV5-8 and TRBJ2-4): EAGVTQSPTHLIKTRGQQATLRCSPISGHTSVYWYQQALGLGLQFLLWYDEGEERNRGNFPPRFSGRQFPNYSSELNVNALELEDSALYLCASAGGVLAKNIQYFGAGTRLSVL.

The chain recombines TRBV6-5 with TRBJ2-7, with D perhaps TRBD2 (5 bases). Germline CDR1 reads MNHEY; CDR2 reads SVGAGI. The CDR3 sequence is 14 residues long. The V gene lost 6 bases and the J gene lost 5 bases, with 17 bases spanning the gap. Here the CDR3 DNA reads TGTGCCAGCAGCGTACTTAGTGGGCGGGACGAGCAGTACTTC. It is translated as CASSVLSGRDEQYF.

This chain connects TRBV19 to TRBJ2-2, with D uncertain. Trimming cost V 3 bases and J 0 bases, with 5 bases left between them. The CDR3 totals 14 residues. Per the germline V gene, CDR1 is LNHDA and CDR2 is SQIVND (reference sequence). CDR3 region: CASSISANTGELFF. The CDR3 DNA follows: TGTGCCAGTAGTATCTCCGCGAACACCGGGGAGCTGTTTTTT.

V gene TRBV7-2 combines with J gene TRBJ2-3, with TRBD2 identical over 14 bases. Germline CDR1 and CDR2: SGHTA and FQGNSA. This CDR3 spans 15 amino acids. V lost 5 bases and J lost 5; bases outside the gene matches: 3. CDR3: CASSLGLAGGDTQYF. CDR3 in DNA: TGTGCCAGCAGCCTAGGACTAGCGGGAGGAGATACGCAGTATTTT.

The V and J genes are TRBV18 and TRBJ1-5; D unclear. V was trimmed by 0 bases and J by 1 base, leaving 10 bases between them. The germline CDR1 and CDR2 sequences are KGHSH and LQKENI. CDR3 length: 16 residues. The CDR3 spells CASSPPGRGSNQPQHF. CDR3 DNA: TGTGCCAGCTCACCACCGGGTCGCGGAAGCAATCAGCCCCAGCATTTT. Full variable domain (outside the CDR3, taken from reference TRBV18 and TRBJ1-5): NAGVMQNPRHLVRRRGQEARLRCSPMKGHSHVYWYRQLPEEGLKFMVYLQKENIIDESGMPKERFSAEFPKEGPSILRIQQVVRGDSAAYFCASSPPGRGSNQPQHFGDGTRLSIL.

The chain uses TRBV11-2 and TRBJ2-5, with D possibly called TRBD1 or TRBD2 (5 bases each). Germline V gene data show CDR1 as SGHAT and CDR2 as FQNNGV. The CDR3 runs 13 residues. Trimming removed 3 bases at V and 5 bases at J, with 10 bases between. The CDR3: CASSFWGRETQYF. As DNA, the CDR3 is TGTGCCAGCAGCTTTTGGGGACGGGAGACCCAGTACTTC.